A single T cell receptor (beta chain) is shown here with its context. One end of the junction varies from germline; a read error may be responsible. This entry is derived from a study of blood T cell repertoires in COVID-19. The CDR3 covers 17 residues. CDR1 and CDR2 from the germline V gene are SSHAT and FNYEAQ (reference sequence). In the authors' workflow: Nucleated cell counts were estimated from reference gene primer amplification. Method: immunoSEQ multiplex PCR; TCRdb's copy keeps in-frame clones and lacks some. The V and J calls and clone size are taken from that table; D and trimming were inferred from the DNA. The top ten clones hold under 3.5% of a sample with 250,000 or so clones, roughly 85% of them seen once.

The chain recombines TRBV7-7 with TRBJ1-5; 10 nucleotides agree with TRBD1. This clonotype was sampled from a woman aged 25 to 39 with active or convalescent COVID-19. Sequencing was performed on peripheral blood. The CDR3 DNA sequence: TGTGCTAGCAGCTTAGAACGGGACAGGGGCCTCAATCAGCCCCAGCATTTT. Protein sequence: CASSLERDRGLNQPQHF.